Listed below are T cell receptor beta chains from one sample, sequenced in a study of blood T cell repertoires in COVID-19. Sequenced by immunoSEQ multiplex PCR; TCRdb stores in-frame clones only, minus some. In the table there are approximately 290,000 clones, approximately 90% of which are singletons. Sequencing used peripheral blood. The receptors shown here come from a man aged 25 to 40 with acute or convalescent COVID-19. Each CDR3 is given with its conserved first and last residue. Each record gives: CDR3 length, clone size, V gene, CDR3 protein. Only some rows state a clone size, as once, few, many or a class for expanded clones.

14 | NA | TRBV7-8 | CASSLLGRNYGYTF
13 | NA | TRBV19 | CASQDRSLSEQYF
17 | NA | TRBV19 | CASSMLGGGGSYQPQHF
14 | NA | TRBV5-1 | CASSFSNPWYGYTF
16 | NA | TRBV28 | CASSFLGQGGNQPQHF
17 | few | TRBV18 | CASSPGQGRRNLGELFF
13 | NA | TRBV2 | CASSKQGGYEQYF
16 | NA | TRBV1 | CTSSLLAGDEQETQYF
15 | NA | TRBV11-2 | CASSPRPAGDYEQYF
12 | NA | TRBV18 | CASSLSSYEQYF
18 | NA | TRBV27 | CASRDRGPDFLGTGELFF
15 | few | TRBV30 | CAWSEWIAAGGKLFF
14 | NA | TRBV19 | CASSMTGGGYEQYF
15 | NA | TRBV3-1/TRBV3-2 | CASSQAGTGREKLFF
16 | NA | TRBV5-1 | CASSYYGLAGAGELFF
15 | NA | TRBV28 | CASRREDRVAYGYTF
13 | NA | TRBV7-3 | CASSPDREGIQYF
15 | once | TRBV7-7 | CASSLAFGGTYEQYF
13 | once | TRBV9 | CASSVGDFGELFF
12 | NA | TRBV12-3/TRBV12-4 | CASSPQGSEAFF
14 | NA | TRBV28 | CASSQTGANTEAFF
17 | NA | TRBV19 | CASSKSGLAADLDTQYF
13 | NA | TRBV29-1 | CSGRSSTGSGYTF
13 | NA | TRBV6-4 | CASSDGALGTEFF
12 | NA | TRBV24-1 | CATSEGVGGYTF
14 | once | TRBV27 | CASSLTGGNYGYTF
15 | NA | TRBV19 | CASSIDLAGPRIQYF
16 | NA | TRBV5-1 | CASSRARDRGDNEQFF
13 | NA | TRBV6-5 | CASRSGGTGGYTF
13 | NA | TRBV28 | CASSLKRVGIQYF
13 | NA | TRBV10-2 | CASSERGRELATF
16 | NA | TRBV4-1 | CASSLRQAGDTGELFF